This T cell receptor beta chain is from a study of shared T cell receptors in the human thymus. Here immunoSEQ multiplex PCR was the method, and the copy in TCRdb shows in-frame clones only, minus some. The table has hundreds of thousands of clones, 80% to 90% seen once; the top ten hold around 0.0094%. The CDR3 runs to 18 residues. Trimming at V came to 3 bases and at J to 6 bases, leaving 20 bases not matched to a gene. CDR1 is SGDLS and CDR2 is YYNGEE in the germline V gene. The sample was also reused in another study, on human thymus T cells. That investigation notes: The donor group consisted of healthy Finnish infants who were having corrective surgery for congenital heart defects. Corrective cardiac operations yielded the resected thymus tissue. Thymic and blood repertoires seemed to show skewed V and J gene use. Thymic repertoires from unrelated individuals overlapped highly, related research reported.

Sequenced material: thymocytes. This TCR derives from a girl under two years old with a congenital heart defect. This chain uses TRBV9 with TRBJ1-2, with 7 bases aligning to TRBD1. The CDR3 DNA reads TGTGCCAGCAGCGGGAAATTGGGGACAGCCGGAGTTTGGGATGGCTACACCTTC. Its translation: CASSGKLGTAGVWDGYTF.